Listed below are T cell receptor beta chains from one sample, sequenced in a study of T cells in Graves' hyperthyroidism and ophthalmopathy. One entry per CDR3 protein, called by TCRdb with MiXCR from the multiplex PCR reads. The sample holds hundreds of thousands of distinct CDR3 sequences, approximately 44% seen once. The sequenced material came from peripheral blood or thyroid tissue (not recorded which). The source of these receptors is a woman aged 18 to 35 with Graves' hyperthyroidism. The CDR3 runs from the conserved cysteine through the conserved F or W. A D gene is named only where the DNA matches it firmly. The size entry is marked missing in some rows and otherwise reads once, few, many or a size class.

clone_size v_call d_call cdr3_aa
. TRBV2 TRBD1 CASSTTGASGNTIYF
. TRBV19 TRBD1 CASSPDRGEETQYF
few TRBV7-9 . CASSATEDSYEQYF
. TRBV9 TRBD1 CASSPRDRNTGELFF
few TRBV7-9 TRBD2 CASSPDSFSGSEYF
few TRBV12-3/TRBV12-4 TRBD2 CASSPSGSSETQYF
. TRBV29-1 . CSAGKRYEQYFGPGGYTF
few TRBV7-9 TRBD1 CASSQGAANYGYTF
. TRBV11-1 TRBD1 CASSGTGDSGNTIYF
many TRBV20-1 . CSAPDPMATYEQYF
. TRBV11-2 TRBD2 CASSSLTSGNYEQYF
many TRBV29-1 . CSVAANLGTEAFF